This T cell receptor beta chain is from a study of T cell responses to AZD1222 COVID-19 vaccine. CDR3 size: 13 residues. The germline gives CDR1 SNHLY, CDR2 FYNNEI. V lost 6 bases, J lost 4 bases, and 10 bases lay in between. Repertoires were generated with immunoSEQ multiplex PCR, while TCRdb's copy carries only in-frame clones and drops some. The repertoire has roughly 120,000 clones, roughly 88% of them found once; the top ten carry 1.5% to 2%. This TCR was sampled from an adult in good health. The chain carries TRBV2 and TRBJ2-1; possibly TRBD1 for D (6 bases). Source: peripheral blood, taken on day 0 of AZD1222 vaccination. CDR3 DNA sequence: TGTGCCAGCAGAACAGGGATGTACAATGAGCAGTTCTTC. Translating it yields CASRTGMYNEQFF. The full variable domain, with the rest looked up from reference TRBV2 and TRBJ2-1, is EPEVTQTPSHQVTQMGQEVILRCVPISNHLYFYWYRQILGQKVEFLVSFYNNEISEKSEIFDDQFSVERPDGSNFTLKIRSTKLEDSAMYFCASRTGMYNEQFFGPGTRLTVL.